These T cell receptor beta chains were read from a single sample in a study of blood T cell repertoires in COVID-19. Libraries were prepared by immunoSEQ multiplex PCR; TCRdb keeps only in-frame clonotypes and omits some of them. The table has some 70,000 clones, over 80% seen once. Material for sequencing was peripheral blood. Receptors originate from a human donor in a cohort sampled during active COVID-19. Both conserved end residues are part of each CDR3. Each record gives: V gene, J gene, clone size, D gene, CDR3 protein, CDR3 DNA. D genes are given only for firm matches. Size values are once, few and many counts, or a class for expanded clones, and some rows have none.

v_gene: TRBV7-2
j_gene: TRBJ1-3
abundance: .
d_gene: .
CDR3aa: CASRGGNTIYF
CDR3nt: TGTGCCAGTAGGGGTGGAAACACCATATATTTT

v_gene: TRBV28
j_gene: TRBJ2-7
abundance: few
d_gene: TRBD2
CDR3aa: CASRPGGDSYEQYF
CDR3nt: TGTGCCAGCAGACCGGGAGGTGATAGCTACGAGCAGTACTTC

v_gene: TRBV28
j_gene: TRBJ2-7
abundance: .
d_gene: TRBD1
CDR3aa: CASRRKGAIYEQYF
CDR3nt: TGTGCCAGCAGGAGAAAGGGGGCTATCTACGAGCAGTACTTC

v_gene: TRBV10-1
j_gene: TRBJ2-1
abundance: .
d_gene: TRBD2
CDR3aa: CASSESGTSGRTSYNEQFF
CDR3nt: TGCGCCAGCAGTGAGTCGGGGACTAGCGGGAGGACGTCCTACAATGAGCAGTTCTTC

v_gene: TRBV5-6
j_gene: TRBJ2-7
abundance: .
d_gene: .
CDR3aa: CASSLPGERYEQYF
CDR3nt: TGTGCCAGCAGCTTGCCCGGGGAAAGGTACGAGCAGTACTTC

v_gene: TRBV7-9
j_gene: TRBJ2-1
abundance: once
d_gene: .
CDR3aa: CASSPQGGVGYNEQFF
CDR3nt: TGTGCCAGCAGTCCCCAGGGGGGCGTCGGCTACAATGAGCAGTTCTTC

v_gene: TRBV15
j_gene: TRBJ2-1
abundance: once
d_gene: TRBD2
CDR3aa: CATSRESRGSSYNEQFF
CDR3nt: TGTGCCACCAGCAGAGAGTCGCGGGGGAGCTCCTACAATGAGCAGTTCTTC

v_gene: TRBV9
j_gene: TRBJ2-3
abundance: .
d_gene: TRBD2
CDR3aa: CASSFSGRHTDTQYF
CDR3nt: TGTGCCAGCAGCTTTAGCGGGAGGCACACAGATACGCAGTATTTT

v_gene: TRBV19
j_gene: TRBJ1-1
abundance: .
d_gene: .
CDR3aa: CASSKRRSLENTEAFF
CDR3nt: TGTGCCAGTAGTAAAAGGAGGAGCTTAGAGAACACTGAAGCTTTCTTT

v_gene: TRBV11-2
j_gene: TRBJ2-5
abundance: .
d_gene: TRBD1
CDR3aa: CASSLNDQGAGKTQYF
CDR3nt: TGTGCCAGCAGCTTAAACGACCAGGGGGCGGGGAAGACCCAGTACTTC

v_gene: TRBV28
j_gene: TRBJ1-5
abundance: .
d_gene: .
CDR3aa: CASSPGTGQPQHF
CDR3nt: TGTGCCAGCAGTCCAGGGACTGGTCAGCCCCAGCATTTT

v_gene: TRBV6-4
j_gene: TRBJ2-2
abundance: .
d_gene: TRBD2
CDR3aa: CASSQSGLASGELFF
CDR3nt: TGTGCCAGCAGTCAAAGTGGACTAGCGTCCGGGGAGCTGTTTTTT

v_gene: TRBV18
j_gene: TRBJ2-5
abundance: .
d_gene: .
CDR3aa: CASSAERETQYF
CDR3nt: TGTGCCAGCTCCGCCGAGAGAGAGACCCAGTACTTC

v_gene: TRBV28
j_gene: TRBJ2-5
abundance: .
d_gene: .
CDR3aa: CASRRVETQYF
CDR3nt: TGTGCCAGTAGGAGGGTGGAGACCCAGTACTTC

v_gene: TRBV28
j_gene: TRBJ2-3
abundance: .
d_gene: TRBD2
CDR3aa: CASSYGRFGDTQYF
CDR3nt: TGTGCCAGCAGCTACGGGAGGTTTGGAGATACGCAGTATTTT

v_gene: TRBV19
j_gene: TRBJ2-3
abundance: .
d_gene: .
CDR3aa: CASSIVSRFTDTQYF
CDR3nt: TGTGCCAGTAGTATCGTGAGCAGGTTTACAGATACGCAGTATTTT

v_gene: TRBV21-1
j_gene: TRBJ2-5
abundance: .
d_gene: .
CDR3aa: CASTNGQGETQYF
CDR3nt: TGTGCCAGCACCAACGGACAGGGTGAGACCCAGTACTTC

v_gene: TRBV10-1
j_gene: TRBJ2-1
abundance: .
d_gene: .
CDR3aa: CAGGVSHNEQFF
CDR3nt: TGCGCCGGCGGGGTCAGCCACAATGAGCAGTTCTTC

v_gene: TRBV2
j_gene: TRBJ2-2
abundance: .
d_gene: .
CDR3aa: CASSEARAGELFF
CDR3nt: TGTGCCAGCAGTGAAGCGCGCGCCGGGGAGCTGTTTTTT

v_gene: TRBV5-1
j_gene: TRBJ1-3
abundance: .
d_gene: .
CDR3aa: CASSPWASGNTIYF
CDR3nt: TGCGCCAGCAGCCCATGGGCATCTGGAAACACCATATATTTT

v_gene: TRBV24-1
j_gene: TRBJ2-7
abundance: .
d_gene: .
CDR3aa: CATIQAVEQYF
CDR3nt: TGTGCCACGATCCAGGCAGTCGAGCAGTACTTC

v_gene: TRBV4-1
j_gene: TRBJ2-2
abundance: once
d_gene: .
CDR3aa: CASSQPVGSTGELFF
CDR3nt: TGCGCCAGCAGCCAACCAGTAGGGAGCACCGGGGAGCTGTTTTTT

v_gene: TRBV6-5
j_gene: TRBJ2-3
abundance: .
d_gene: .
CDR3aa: CASSYETGATDTQYF
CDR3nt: TGTGCCAGCAGTTACGAGACAGGTGCCACAGATACGCAGTATTTT

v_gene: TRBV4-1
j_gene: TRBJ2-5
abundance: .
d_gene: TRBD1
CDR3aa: CASSQDGQGAGETQYF
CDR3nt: TGCGCCAGCAGCCAAGATGGACAGGGGGCGGGAGAGACCCAGTACTTC